These T cell receptor beta chains were read from a single sample in a study of T cells in Graves' hyperthyroidism and ophthalmopathy. TCRdb reanalysed the multiplex PCR reads using MiXCR and keeps one entry per CDR3 protein. The sample lists fewer than 500,000 distinct CDR3 sequences, approximately 15% occurring once. Sequencing was carried out using blood. These receptors all stem from a man younger than 35 with Graves' ophthalmopathy. CDR3s include the opening cysteine and the closing phenylalanine or tryptophan. The D gene is left open where the match is weak. For some rows the clone size is stated as once, few or many, or as a class when expanded; others skip it.

TRBD2	many	TRBV7-2	TRBJ2-1	TGTGCCAGCAGCTTAGTTCCGGGACTAGGAGGCAATGAGCAGTTCTTC	CASSLVPGLGGNEQFF
NA	few	TRBV5-1	TRBJ2-7	TGCGCCAGCAGCTTATCGTGGGGGAGTCCCTACGAGCAGTACTTC	CASSLSWGSPYEQYF
NA	many	TRBV6-1	TRBJ1-1	TGTGCCAGCAGTGAATGGCCGGGGGTGTCCACTGAAGCTTTCTTT	CASSEWPGVSTEAFF
NA	NA	TRBV5-6	TRBJ2-7	TGTGCCAGCAGCTTCTTCCAGGGAGGTTCCTACGAGCAGTACTTC	CASSFFQGGSYEQYF
TRBD1	few	TRBV27	TRBJ2-7	TGTGCCAGCAGGAGGACAGGGGCCTACGAGCAGTACTTC	CASRRTGAYEQYF
TRBD2	NA	TRBV6-2/TRBV6-3	TRBJ2-5	TGTGCCAGCAATAACGAAGCGGGAGGGGAGAAGACCCAGTACTTC	CASNNEAGGEKTQYF
NA	many	TRBV2	TRBJ2-1	TGTGCCAGCAGAAAGGACACTTCCTACAATGAGCAGTTCTTC	CASRKDTSYNEQFF
TRBD2	many	TRBV12-3/TRBV12-4	TRBJ2-3	TGTGCCAGCAGCCGGGGACTATCAGATACGCAGTATTTT	CASSRGLSDTQYF
NA	many	TRBV20-1	TRBJ2-3	TGCAGTGCTAGAGCGTCCTGGAGCACAGATACGCAGTATTTT	CSARASWSTDTQYF
TRBD2	many	TRBV7-2	TRBJ2-5	TGTGCCAGCAGCCTCTTTTCGGTAGCGGGAGACCAAGAGACCCAGTACTTC	CASSLFSVAGDQETQYF